This TCR beta chain comes out of a study of cytomegalovirus exposure and HLA in healthy donors. The CDR3 is made up of 15 amino acids. The germline gives CDR1 MNHEY, CDR2 SMNVEV (reference sequence). Trimming removed 6 bases at V and 1 base at J, with 13 bases between. This clone is labeled as medium-sized. The study ran its PCR with 60 Vbeta and 13 Jbeta primers. Generated by immunoSEQ multiplex PCR, the TCRdb table keeps only in-frame clones and is missing some. The sample yields over 110,000 clones, 73% seen once. The chain has TRBV27 and TRBJ1-5; maybe TRBD1 (5 bases). The sequenced sample was PBMCs. This TCR came from a woman aged 40-49 years in good health and CMV-seronegative. The CDR3 bases are TGTGCCAGCAGCCCGGGGGGGAGCAGCAATCAGCCCCAGCATTTT. Translating gives CASSPGGSSNQPQHF.